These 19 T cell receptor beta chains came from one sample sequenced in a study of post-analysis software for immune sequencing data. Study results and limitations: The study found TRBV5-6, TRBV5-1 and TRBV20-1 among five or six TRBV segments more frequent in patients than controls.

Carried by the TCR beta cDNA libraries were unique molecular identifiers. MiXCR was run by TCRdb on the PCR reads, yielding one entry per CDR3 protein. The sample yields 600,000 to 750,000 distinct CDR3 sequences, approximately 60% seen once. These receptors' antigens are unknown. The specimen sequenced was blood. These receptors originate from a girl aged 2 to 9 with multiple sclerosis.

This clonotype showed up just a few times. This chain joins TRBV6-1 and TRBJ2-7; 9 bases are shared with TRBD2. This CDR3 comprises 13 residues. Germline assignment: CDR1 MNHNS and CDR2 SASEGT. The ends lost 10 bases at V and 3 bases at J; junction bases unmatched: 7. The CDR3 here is CAIRLAELYEQYF. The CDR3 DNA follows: TGTGCCATAAGACTAGCGGAGCTCTACGAGCAGTACTTC.

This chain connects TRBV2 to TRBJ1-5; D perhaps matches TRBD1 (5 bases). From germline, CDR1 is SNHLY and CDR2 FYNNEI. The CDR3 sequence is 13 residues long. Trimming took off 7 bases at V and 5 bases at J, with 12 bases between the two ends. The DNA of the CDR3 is TGTGCCAGCACTGGAGTGGGGGATCAGCCCCAGCATTTT. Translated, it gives CASTGVGDQPQHF. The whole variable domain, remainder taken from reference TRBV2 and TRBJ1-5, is EPEVTQTPSHQVTQMGQEVILRCVPISNHLYFYWYRQILGQKVEFLVSFYNNEISEKSEIFDDQFSVERPDGSNFTLKIRSTKLEDSAMYFCASTGVGDQPQHFGDGTRLSIL.

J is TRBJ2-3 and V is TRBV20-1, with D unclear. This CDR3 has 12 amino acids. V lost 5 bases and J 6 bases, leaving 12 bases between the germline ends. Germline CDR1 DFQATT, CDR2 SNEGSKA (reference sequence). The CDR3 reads CSAGNSPDTQYF. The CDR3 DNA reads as TGCAGTGCTGGGAACAGTCCGGATACGCAGTATTTT.

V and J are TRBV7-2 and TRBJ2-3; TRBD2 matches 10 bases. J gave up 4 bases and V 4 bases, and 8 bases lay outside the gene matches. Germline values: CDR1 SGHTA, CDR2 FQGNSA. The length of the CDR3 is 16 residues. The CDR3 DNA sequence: TGTGCCAGCAGCTCTCAGAGCGGGGGGGCCGCAGATACGCAGTATTTT. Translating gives CASSSQSGGAADTQYF.

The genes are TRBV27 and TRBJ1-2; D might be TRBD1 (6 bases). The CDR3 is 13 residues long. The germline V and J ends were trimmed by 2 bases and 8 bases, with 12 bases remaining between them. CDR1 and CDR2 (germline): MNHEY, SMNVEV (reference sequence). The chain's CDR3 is CASSLGTSGGYTF. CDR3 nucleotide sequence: TGTGCCAGCAGTTTAGGGACATCGGGAGGCTACACCTTC.

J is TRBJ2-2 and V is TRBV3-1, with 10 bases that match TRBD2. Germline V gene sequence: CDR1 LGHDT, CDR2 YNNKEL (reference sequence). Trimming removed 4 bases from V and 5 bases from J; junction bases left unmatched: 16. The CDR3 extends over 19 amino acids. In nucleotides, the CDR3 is TGTGCCAGCAGCCCCGAAAGGGAGCTAGCGGGAGTGGGTACCGGGGAGCTGTTTTTT. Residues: CASSPERELAGVGTGELFF.

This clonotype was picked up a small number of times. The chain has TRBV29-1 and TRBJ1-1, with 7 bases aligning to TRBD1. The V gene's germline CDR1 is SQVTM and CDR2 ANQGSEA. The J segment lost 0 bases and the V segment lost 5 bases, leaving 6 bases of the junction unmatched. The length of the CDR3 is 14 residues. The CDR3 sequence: CSVQTGTVNTEAFF. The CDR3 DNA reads TGCAGCGTTCAAACCGGGACAGTGAACACTGAAGCTTTCTTT.

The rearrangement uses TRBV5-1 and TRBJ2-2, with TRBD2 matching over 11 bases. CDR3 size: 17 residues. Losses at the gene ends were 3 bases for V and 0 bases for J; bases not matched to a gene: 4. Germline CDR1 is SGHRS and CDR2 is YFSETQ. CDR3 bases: TGCGCCAGCAGCTGGGGACTAGCGGCGACGAACACCGGGGAGCTGTTTTTT. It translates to CASSWGLAATNTGELFF.

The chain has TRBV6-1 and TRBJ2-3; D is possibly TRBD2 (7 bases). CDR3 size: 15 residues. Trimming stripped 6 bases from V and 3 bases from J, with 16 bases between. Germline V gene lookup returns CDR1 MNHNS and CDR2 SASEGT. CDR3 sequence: CASRFQGRETDTQYF. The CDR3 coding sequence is TGTGCCAGCAGATTTCAGGGGAGGGAGACAGATACGCAGTATTTT.

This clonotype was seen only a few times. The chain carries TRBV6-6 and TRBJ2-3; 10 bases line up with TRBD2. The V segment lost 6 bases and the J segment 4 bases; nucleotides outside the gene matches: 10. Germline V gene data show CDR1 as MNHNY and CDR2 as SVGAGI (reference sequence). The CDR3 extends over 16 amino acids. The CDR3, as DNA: TGTGCCAGCAGCCTCAGCGGGAGGGGTCAAGCAGATACGCAGTATTTT. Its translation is CASSLSGRGQADTQYF.

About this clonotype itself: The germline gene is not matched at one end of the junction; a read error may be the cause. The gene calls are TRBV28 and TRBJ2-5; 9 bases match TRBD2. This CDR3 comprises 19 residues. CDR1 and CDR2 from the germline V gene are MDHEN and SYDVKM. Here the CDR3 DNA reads TGTGCCAGCAGTTTCTCCGGCGGGGGGGCCGTCCAAGGAGTGGAGACTCAGTACTTC. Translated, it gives CASSFSGGGAVQGVETQYF.

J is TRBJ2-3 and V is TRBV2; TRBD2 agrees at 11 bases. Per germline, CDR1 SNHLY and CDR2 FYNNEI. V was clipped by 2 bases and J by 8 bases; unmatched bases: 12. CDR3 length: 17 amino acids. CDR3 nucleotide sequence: TGTGCCAGCAGTGAAAGGGGCCTAGCGGGGGGCCCCTCTACGCAGTATTTT. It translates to CASSERGLAGGPSTQYF.

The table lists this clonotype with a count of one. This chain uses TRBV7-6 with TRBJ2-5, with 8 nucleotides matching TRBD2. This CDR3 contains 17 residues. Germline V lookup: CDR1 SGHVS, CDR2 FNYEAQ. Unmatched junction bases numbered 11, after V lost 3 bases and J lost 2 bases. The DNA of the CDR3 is TGTGCCAGCAGCTTCCTTGGACTAGCCTACGCACAAGAGACCCAGTACTTC. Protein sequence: CASSFLGLAYAQETQYF.

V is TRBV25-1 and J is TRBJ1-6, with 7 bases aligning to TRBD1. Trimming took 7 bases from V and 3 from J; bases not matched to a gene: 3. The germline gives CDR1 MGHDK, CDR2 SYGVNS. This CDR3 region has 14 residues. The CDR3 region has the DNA TGTGCCAGCACCCGGGACAGCTATAATTCACCCCTCCACTTT. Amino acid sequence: CASTRDSYNSPLHF.

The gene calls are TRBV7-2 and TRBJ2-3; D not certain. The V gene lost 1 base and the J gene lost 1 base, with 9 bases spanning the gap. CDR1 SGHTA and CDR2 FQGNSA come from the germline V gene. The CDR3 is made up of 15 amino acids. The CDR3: CASSLVSTRTDTQYF. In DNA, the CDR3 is TGTGCCAGCAGCTTAGTTAGTACCCGCACAGATACGCAGTATTTT. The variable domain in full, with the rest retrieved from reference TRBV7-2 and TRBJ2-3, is GAGVSQSPSNKVTEKGKDVELRCDPISGHTALYWYRQSLGQGLEFLIYFQGNSAPDKSGLPSDRFSAERTGGSVSTLTIQRTQQEDSAVYLCASSLVSTRTDTQYFGPGTRLTVL.

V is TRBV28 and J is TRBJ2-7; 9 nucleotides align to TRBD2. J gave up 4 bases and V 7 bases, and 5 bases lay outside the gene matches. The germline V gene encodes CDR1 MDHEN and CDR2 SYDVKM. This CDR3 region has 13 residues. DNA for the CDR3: TGTGCCAGCAATGCGGGGGGGCCTTACGAGCAGTACTTC. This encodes CASNAGGPYEQYF.

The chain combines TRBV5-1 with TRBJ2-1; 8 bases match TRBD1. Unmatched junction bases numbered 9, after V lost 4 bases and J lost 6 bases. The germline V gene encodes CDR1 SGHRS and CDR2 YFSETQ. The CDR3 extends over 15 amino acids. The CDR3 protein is CASSNPTGAINEQFF. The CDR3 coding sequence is TGCGCCAGCAGCAACCCGACAGGGGCGATCAATGAGCAGTTCTTC.

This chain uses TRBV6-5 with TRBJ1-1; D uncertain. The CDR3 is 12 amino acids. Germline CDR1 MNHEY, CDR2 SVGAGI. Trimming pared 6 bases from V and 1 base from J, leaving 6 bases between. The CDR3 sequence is CASRERNTEAFF. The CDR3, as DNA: TGTGCCAGCAGGGAGAGGAACACTGAAGCTTTCTTT.

CDR3 sequence: CSVVGRLAKNIQYF. CDR3 nucleotides: TGCAGCGTTGTAGGTCGGCTAGCCAAAAACATTCAGTACTTC. The genes are TRBV29-1 and TRBJ2-4, with no clear D. The CDR3 runs to 14 residues. V was trimmed by 4 bases and J by 0 bases, leaving 10 bases between them. Germline-derived CDR1 and CDR2 are SQVTM and ANQGSEA.